One and the same sample provided the 32 T cell receptor beta chains below, sequenced in a study of blood T cell repertoires in COVID-19. Only in-frame clones appear in the TCRdb table, and some are missing; sequencing was by immunoSEQ multiplex PCR. The data contain 130,000 to 150,000 clones, roughly 88% of them singletons. Sequencing input: PBMCs or T cells enriched from blood (not recorded which). Receptors originate from a woman between 25 and 40 years old with acute COVID-19.

The chain uses TRBV11-2 and TRBJ2-7; a possible D gene is TRBD1 (5 bases). Deletions cut 4 bases from V and 6 bases from J, with 19 bases between. The CDR3 totals 15 residues. CDR1 SGHAT and CDR2 FQNNGV come from the germline V gene. This CDR3 is CASSSLRGREIEQYF. In DNA form, the CDR3 reads TGTGCCAGCAGCTCGCTAAGGGGCAGAGAGATCGAGCAGTACTTC.

The chain links TRBV9 to TRBJ2-5; TRBD2 matches at 7 bases. V lost 4 bases and J lost 2; bases outside the gene matches: 8. The CDR3 has 15 amino acids. The germline V gene encodes CDR1 SGDLS and CDR2 YYNGEE. CDR3 in amino acids: CASSWGGSGQETQYF. The CDR3 coding sequence is TGTGCCAGCAGCTGGGGGGGGTCTGGGCAAGAGACCCAGTACTTC.

The chain joins TRBV5-1 to TRBJ2-1; TRBD2 matches at 8 bases. CDR3 size: 13 residues. The V gene end was trimmed by 7 bases and the J gene end by 4 bases; junction bases not matched to a gene: 4. Germline CDR1 SGHRS, CDR2 YFSETQ. The CDR3: CASRLASYNEQFF. CDR3 coding DNA: TGCGCCAGCCGACTAGCGTCGTACAATGAGCAGTTCTTC.

The DNA of the CDR3 is TGTGCCAGCAGTTACTTAAGCGGGGAGGTCCAGCCCCAGCATTTT. Translation gives CASSYLSGEVQPQHF. The chain combines TRBV6-2 or TRBV6-3 with TRBJ1-5; D is unclear. With 1 base removed from V and 7 bases from J, the gap between germline ends came to 14 bases. The CDR3 has 15 amino acids. Germline V gene sequence: CDR1 MNHEY, CDR2 SVGEGT.

J is TRBJ1-1 and V is TRBV6-5, with a possible D match to TRBD1 (5 bases). This CDR3 is built from 15 residues. Trimming stripped 5 bases from V and 3 bases from J, with 16 bases between. Germline lookup yields CDR1 MNHEY and CDR2 SVGAGI. The CDR3 bases are TGTGCCAGCAGTCCCCAGGGTCCGGGTTACACTGAAGCTTTCTTT. Translation gives CASSPQGPGYTEAFF.

Of note for this clone: Mismatch with germline at one junction end may stem from a read error. V and J are TRBV4-1 and TRBJ1-5; 9 bases are shared with TRBD1. Germline lookup yields CDR1 MGHRA and CDR2 YSYEKL. This CDR3 contains 17 residues. This CDR3 reads CASSQVLRQGGYQPQHF. Here the CDR3 DNA reads TGCGCCAGCAGCCAAGTCTTAAGACAGGGGGGTTATCAACCCCAGCATTTT.

This sequence joins TRBV7-9 and TRBJ2-7; 11 nucleotides line up with TRBD1. V lost 4 bases to trimming and J lost 2 bases; unmatched junction nucleotides: 7. The CDR3 is 16 amino acids. Germline-derived CDR1 and CDR2 are SEHNR and FQNEAQ (reference sequence). CDR3 DNA sequence: TGTGCCAGCAGCTGGGACAGGGGGTCGGTGGCCTACGAGCAGTACTTC. Amino acid sequence: CASSWDRGSVAYEQYF.

The rearrangement joins TRBV21-1 to TRBJ2-6; the D call in the table, TRBD1, was not verified against the DNA. TRBV21-1 is shown as a pseudogene. CDR3 length: 23 amino acids. The CDR3 region has the DNA TGTGCCAGCACCGGAGACAGTGAAGCCGGAAATATACTGGTTTCATCTGGGGCCAACGTCCTGACTTTC. Translation: CASTGDSEAGNILVSSGANVLTF.

This clone was detected once. The chain has TRBV18 and TRBJ2-6; 9 nucleotides align to TRBD1. CDR1 is KGHSH and CDR2 is LQKENI in the germline V gene. CDR3 size: 17 residues. Trimming removed 0 bases from V and 2 bases from J; junction bases left unmatched: 2. CDR3 sequence (DNA): TGTGCCAGCTCACCACCGGGACAGGGAACTGGGGCCAACGTCCTGACTTTC. Translating it yields CASSPPGQGTGANVLTF.

This chain connects TRBV20-1 to TRBJ1-5; D is uncertain. V lost 3 bases, J lost 7 bases, and 10 bases lay in between. Germline CDR1 DFQATT, CDR2 SNEGSKA (reference sequence). There are 12 residues in the CDR3. The CDR3 here is CSASLGSQPQHF. CDR3 sequence (DNA): TGCAGTGCTAGTCTGGGTAGCCAGCCCCAGCATTTT.

In this sample, this clone turned up a few times. The chain carries TRBV27 and TRBJ2-7, with 10 nucleotides matching TRBD1. CDR3 length equals 16 residues. CDR1 and CDR2 from the germline V gene are MNHEY and SMNVEV (reference sequence). V lost 5 bases and J lost 4; bases outside the gene matches: 11. The CDR3 here is CASSAVPPGQGYEQYF. CDR3 nucleotides: TGTGCCAGCAGTGCCGTTCCTCCGGGACAGGGGTACGAGCAGTACTTC.

The CDR3 is CASSVVGGQGGQPQHF. CDR3 coding DNA: TGTGCCAGCAGCGTAGTAGGGGGACAGGGCGGTCAGCCCCAGCATTTT. The J gene is TRBJ1-5, the V gene TRBV9; 9 bases are shared with TRBD1. After removal of 0 bases from V and 6 bases from J, the junction contained 7 bases not matched to a gene. Germline CDR1 reads SGDLS; CDR2 reads YYNGEE. The CDR3 spans 16 residues.

This sequence joins TRBV7-3 and TRBJ1-3; D is ambiguous. Trimming removed 2 bases at V and 2 bases at J, with 7 bases between. Germline CDR1 and CDR2: SGHTA and FQGTGA. CDR3 size: 14 residues. The CDR3 bases are TGTGCCAGCAGCTTAGGTGGAGCTGGAAACACCATATATTTT. It specifies CASSLGGAGNTIYF.

This rearrangement joins TRBV7-9 to TRBJ2-5, with 9 bases identical to TRBD1. The J segment lost 0 bases and the V segment lost 8 bases, leaving 10 bases of the junction unmatched. This CDR3 has 16 residues. Germline CDR1 and CDR2: SEHNR and FQNEAQ (reference sequence). The CDR3 DNA follows: TGTGCCAGCCACGGTAGGACAGGGGAGTACCAAGAGACCCAGTACTTC. Translated: CASHGRTGEYQETQYF.

Only one count was recorded for this clone. The chain uses TRBV18 and TRBJ2-3; a weak D match, TRBD1 (6 bases). Germline loops: CDR1 KGHSH, CDR2 LQKENI. The CDR3 totals 14 residues. V was cut by 6 bases and J by 1 base, with 11 bases left in between. This CDR3 is CASSRGQRTDTQYF. The CDR3 nucleotides are TGTGCCAGCTCCCGCGGACAGCGCACAGATACGCAGTATTTT.

The CDR3 region is CASGTGRARTEAFF. The CDR3 DNA follows: TGCGCCAGCGGAACAGGACGGGCCCGTACTGAAGCTTTCTTT. The chain carries TRBV5-1 and TRBJ1-1, with D possibly being TRBD1 (5 bases). Germline V lookup: CDR1 SGHRS, CDR2 YFSETQ. The CDR3 has 14 amino acids. Trimming took 7 bases from V and 5 from J, leaving 18 bases between them.

The V call is TRBV19, the J call TRBJ2-1; D is perhaps TRBD1 (6 bases). Germline CDR1 and CDR2: LNHDA and SQIVND (reference sequence). This CDR3 is built from 18 residues. Trimming pared 1 base from V and 3 bases from J, leaving 19 bases between. This CDR3 is CASSIGVSGGSNYNEQFF. Here the CDR3 DNA reads TGTGCCAGTAGTATAGGAGTGAGTGGGGGCAGCAACTACAATGAGCAGTTCTTC.

The V call is TRBV27, the J call TRBJ2-6, with D tentatively TRBD2 (6 bases). Trimming left V 8 bases short and J 1 base short, with 12 bases between. The germline CDR1 and CDR2 sequences are MNHEY and SMNVEV (reference sequence). The CDR3 is 15 amino acids. In DNA, the CDR3 is TGTGCCAGCCACCGGGGGAAATCTGGGGCCAACGTCCTGACTTTC. It is translated as CASHRGKSGANVLTF.

The V call is TRBV7-2, the J call TRBJ2-3; possibly TRBD2 for D (5 bases). Germline assignment: CDR1 SGHTA and CDR2 FQGNSA. V gave up 4 bases and J gave up 4 bases, with 12 bases separating them. The CDR3 runs to 14 residues. The CDR3 coding sequence is TGTGCCAGCAGCTCCGACTACCGCGCAGATACGCAGTATTTT. Translation: CASSSDYRADTQYF.

This chain links TRBV27 with TRBJ1-2; 12 bases line up with TRBD1. Germline V gene lookup returns CDR1 MNHEY and CDR2 SMNVEV (reference sequence). The CDR3 runs to 15 residues. Trimming at V came to 3 bases and at J to 8 bases, leaving 7 bases not matched to a gene. This CDR3 is CASSFTGQGARGYTF. The CDR3 bases are TGTGCCAGCAGTTTTACGGGACAGGGGGCGCGGGGCTACACCTTC.

This clone was observed once. The rearrangement uses TRBV25-1 and TRBJ2-1; 9 nucleotides match TRBD2. This CDR3 is 14 amino acids long. V was pared by 5 bases and J by 2 bases, with 1 base of the junction left unmatched. Germline assignment: CDR1 MGHDK and CDR2 SYGVNS. In DNA form, the CDR3 reads TGTGCCAGCAGTCCTAGCGGGACCTACAATGAGCAGTTCTTC. This codes for CASSPSGTYNEQFF.

V and J are TRBV12-2 and TRBJ2-3; TRBD1 is the table's D call and was not checked against the DNA. TRBV12-2 is given as a pseudogene. This CDR3 spans 14 amino acids. CDR3: CASRFDPNAGTQYF. The DNA of the CDR3 is TGTGCAAGTCGCTTTGACCCAAACGCAGGTACGCAGTATTTT.

This clone was seen once. The J gene is TRBJ2-6, the V gene TRBV2; D possibly corresponds to TRBD1 (6 bases). Germline V lookup: CDR1 SNHLY, CDR2 FYNNEI. The V and J ends lost 1 base and 2 bases respectively, with 12 bases between them. There are 17 residues in the CDR3. The CDR3 loop is CASSEERAGAGANVLTF. The CDR3 DNA is TGTGCCAGCAGTGAAGAACGAGCAGGGGCTGGGGCCAACGTCCTGACTTTC.

The chain combines TRBV5-4 with TRBJ2-7; 8 bases agree with TRBD2. The CDR3 extends over 14 amino acids. Germline CDR1 and CDR2: SGHNT and YYREEE (reference sequence). After removal of 4 bases from V and 2 bases from J, the junction contained 5 bases not matched to a gene. The CDR3 DNA reads as TGTGCCAGCAGCCCGGGACTAGACCCCTACGAGCAGTACTTC. Translating it yields CASSPGLDPYEQYF.

The chain is built from TRBV9 and TRBJ1-1; D gene ambiguous. The CDR3 loop spans 14 amino acids. The germline V gene encodes CDR1 SGDLS and CDR2 YYNGEE. V gave up 3 bases and J gave up 1 base, with 10 bases separating them. The CDR3 spells CASSAPPRNTEAFF. CDR3 DNA: TGTGCCAGCAGCGCCCCCCCGCGGAACACTGAAGCTTTCTTT.

This clone was counted once. The J gene is TRBJ2-1, the V gene TRBV28; perhaps TRBD1 as D (6 bases). Germline V gene lookup returns CDR1 MDHEN and CDR2 SYDVKM. The CDR3 is 15 amino acids. The germline V and J ends were trimmed by 2 bases and 3 bases, with 11 bases remaining between them. This chain's CDR3 is CASSLGQGIYNEQFF. CDR3 sequence (DNA): TGTGCCAGCAGTTTAGGGCAGGGGATCTACAATGAGCAGTTCTTC.

CDR3 residues: CASSSTGQPYEQYF. The CDR3 nucleotides read TGTGCCAGCAGTTCAACGGGACAGCCCTACGAGCAGTACTTC. The chain employs TRBV28 and TRBJ2-7; TRBD1 matches at 7 bases. CDR3 size: 14 residues. Germline values: CDR1 MDHEN, CDR2 SYDVKM. The ends lost 4 bases at V and 2 bases at J; junction bases unmatched: 5.

The genes are TRBV2 and TRBJ1-2; D is ambiguous. This CDR3 has 14 amino acids. The V gene's germline CDR1 is SNHLY and CDR2 FYNNEI. The V end was cut by 7 bases, the J end by 4 bases, with 16 bases between. CDR3 residues: CASMALITFYGYTF. The CDR3 DNA reads TGTGCCAGCATGGCCCTTATAACGTTCTATGGCTACACCTTC.

The CDR3 loop is CASSLGRGNTEAFF. DNA for the CDR3: TGTGCCAGCAGCTTAGGCAGGGGGAACACTGAAGCTTTCTTT. The V and J genes are TRBV7-9 and TRBJ1-1; tentatively, D is TRBD1 (6 bases). Trimming stripped 1 base from V and 1 base from J, with 7 bases between. The V gene's germline CDR1 is SEHNR and CDR2 FQNEAQ (reference sequence). There are 14 residues in the CDR3. The full variable domain, rest sourced from reference TRBV7-9 and TRBJ1-1, is DTGVSQNPRHKITKRGQNVTFRCDPISEHNRLYWYRQTLGQGPEFLTYFQNEAQLEKSRLLSDRFSAERPKGSFSTLEIQRTEQGDSAMYLCASSLGRGNTEAFFGQGTRLTVV.

The chain couples TRBV6-1 to TRBJ2-3; D is uncertain. V was clipped by 0 bases and J by 1 base, with 11 bases between them. Germline loops: CDR1 MNHNS, CDR2 SASEGT. This CDR3 region has 16 residues. Here the CDR3 DNA reads TGTGCCAGCAGTGAAGCTAAGTTAGATGGCACAGATACGCAGTATTTT. Amino acids: CASSEAKLDGTDTQYF.

This clone showed up just once. This chain uses TRBV19 with TRBJ2-1; TRBD1 might be the D (6 bases). Per the germline V gene, CDR1 is LNHDA and CDR2 is SQIVND (reference sequence). The CDR3 contains 12 residues. Trimming took off 6 bases at V and 7 bases at J, with 10 bases between the two ends. CDR3 DNA sequence: TGTGCCAGTAGCGATAGGGGGAATGAGCAGTTCTTC. As protein: CASSDRGNEQFF. Looking up the rest from reference TRBV19 and TRBJ2-1 gives the full variable domain: DGGITQSPKYLFRKEGQNVTLSCEQNLNHDAMYWYRQDPGQGLRLIYYSQIVNDFQKGDIAEGYSVSREKKESFPLTVTSAQKNPTAFYLCASSDRGNEQFFGPGTRLTVL.

The CDR3 reads CASSLVLRGQETQYF. The DNA for the CDR3 is TGTGCCAGCAGCTTAGTTCTCAGGGGTCAAGAGACCCAGTACTTC. The V call is TRBV7-2, the J call TRBJ2-5; a weak D match, TRBD1 (6 bases). This CDR3 contains 15 residues. Looked up from germline, CDR1 is SGHTA and CDR2 is FQGNSA. Trimming removed 1 base from V and 2 bases from J, with 11 bases in between.